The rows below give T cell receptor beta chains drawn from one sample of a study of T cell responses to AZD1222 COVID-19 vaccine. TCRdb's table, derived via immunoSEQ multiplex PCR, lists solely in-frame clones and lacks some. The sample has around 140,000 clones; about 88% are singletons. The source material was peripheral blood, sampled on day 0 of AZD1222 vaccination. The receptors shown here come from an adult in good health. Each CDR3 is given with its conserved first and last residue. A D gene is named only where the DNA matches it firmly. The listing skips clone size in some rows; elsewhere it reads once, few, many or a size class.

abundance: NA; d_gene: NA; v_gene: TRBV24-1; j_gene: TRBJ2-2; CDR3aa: CATLDQGGTGELFF; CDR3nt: TGTGCCACCCTTGATCAGGGGGGCACCGGGGAGCTGTTTTTT
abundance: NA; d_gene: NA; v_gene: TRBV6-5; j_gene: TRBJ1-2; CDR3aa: CASSYSIGGSHGYTF; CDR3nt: TGTGCCAGCAGTTACTCGATAGGCGGTTCGCATGGCTACACCTTC
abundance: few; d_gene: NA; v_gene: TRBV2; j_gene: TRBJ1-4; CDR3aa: CATQGVGEKLFF; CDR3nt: TGTGCCACCCAAGGGGTCGGTGAAAAACTGTTTTTT
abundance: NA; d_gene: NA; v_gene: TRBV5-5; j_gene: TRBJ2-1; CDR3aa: CASSLEPSAYNEQFF; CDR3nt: TGTGCCAGCAGCTTGGAACCTAGCGCTTACAATGAGCAGTTCTTC
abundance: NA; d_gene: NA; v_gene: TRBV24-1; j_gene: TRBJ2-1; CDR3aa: CATSDFGAGSGNEQFF; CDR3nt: TGTGCCACCAGTGATTTTGGGGCAGGATCGGGTAATGAGCAGTTCTTC
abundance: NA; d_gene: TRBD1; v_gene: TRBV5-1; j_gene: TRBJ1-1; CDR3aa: CASSRTGERNTEAFF; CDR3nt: TGCGCCAGCAGCCGGACAGGGGAGAGGAACACTGAAGCTTTCTTT
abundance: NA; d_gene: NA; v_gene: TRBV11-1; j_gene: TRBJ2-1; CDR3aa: CASSVVDSYNEQFF; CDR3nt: TGTGCCAGCAGCGTCGTGGATTCCTACAATGAGCAGTTCTTC
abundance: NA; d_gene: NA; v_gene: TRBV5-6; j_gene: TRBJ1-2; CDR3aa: CASSLGRLGGYTF; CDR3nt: TGTGCCAGCAGCTTGGGGAGGCTGGGTGGCTACACCTTC
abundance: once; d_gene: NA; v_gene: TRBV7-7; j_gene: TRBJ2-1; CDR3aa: CASSLDPGSNEQFF; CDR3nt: TGTGCCAGCAGCTTAGACCCAGGGAGCAATGAGCAGTTCTTC
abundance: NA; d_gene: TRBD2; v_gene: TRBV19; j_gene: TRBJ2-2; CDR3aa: CASSPGLNTGELFF; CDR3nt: TGTGCCAGTAGTCCGGGACTAAACACCGGGGAGCTGTTTTTT
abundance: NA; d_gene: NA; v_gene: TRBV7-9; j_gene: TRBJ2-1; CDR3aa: CASSLGGVNEQFF; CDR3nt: TGTGCCAGCAGCTTAGGAGGGGTCAATGAGCAGTTCTTC
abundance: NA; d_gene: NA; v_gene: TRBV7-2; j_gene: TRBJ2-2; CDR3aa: CASSLGARVKTGELFF; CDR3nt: TGTGCCAGCAGCTTGGGCGCCCGGGTTAAGACCGGGGAGCTGTTTTTT
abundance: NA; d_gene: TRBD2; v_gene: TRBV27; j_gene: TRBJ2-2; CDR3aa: CASSLGEREGFVVRELFF; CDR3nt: TGTGCCAGCAGTTTAGGTGAGCGGGAGGGTTTCGTAGTCCGGGAGCTGTTTTTT
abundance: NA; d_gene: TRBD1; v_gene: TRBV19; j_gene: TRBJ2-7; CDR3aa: CASKISGTVISEQYF; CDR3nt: TGTGCCAGCAAAATTTCCGGGACAGTCATCAGCGAGCAGTACTTC
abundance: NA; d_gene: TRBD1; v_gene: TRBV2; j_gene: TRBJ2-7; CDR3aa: CASSGRGYEQYF; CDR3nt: TGTGCCAGCAGTGGCAGGGGGTACGAGCAGTACTTC
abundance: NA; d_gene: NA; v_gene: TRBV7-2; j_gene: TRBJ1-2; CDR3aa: CASRPGQSNYGYTF; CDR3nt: TGTGCCAGCAGACCCGGACAATCAAACTATGGCTACACCTTC
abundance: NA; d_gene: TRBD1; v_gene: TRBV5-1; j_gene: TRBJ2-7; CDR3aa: CASSEPWGQGARYEQYF; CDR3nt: TGCGCCAGCTCAGAACCCTGGGGACAGGGGGCTAGGTACGAGCAGTACTTC
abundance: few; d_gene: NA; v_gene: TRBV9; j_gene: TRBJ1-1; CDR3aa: CASSVFAGNTEAFF; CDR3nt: TGTGCCAGCAGCGTATTCGCGGGGAACACTGAAGCTTTCTTT
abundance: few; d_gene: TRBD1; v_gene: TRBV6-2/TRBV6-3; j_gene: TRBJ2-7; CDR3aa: CASSYSSYRTGGIEQYF; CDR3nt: TGTGCCAGCAGTTACTCGAGCTACCGGACAGGGGGTATCGAGCAGTACTTC
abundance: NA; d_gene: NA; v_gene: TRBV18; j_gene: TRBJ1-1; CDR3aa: CASSPGGGREAFF; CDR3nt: TGTGCCAGCTCACCCGGCGGCGGAAGGGAAGCTTTCTTT
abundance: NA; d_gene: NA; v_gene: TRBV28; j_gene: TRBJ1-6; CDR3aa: CASSRRNSPLHF; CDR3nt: TGTGCCAGCAGCCGTCGGAACTCACCCCTCCACTTT
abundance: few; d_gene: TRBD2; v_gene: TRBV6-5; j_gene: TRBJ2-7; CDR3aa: CASSLVTSGKREQYF; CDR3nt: TGTGCCAGCAGTCTGGTGACTAGCGGGAAGAGGGAGCAGTACTTC
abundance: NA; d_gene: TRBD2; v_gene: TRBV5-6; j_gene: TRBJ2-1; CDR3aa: CASSRTRRTEQFF; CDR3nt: TGTGCCAGCAGCCGGACTAGGAGGACTGAGCAGTTCTTC
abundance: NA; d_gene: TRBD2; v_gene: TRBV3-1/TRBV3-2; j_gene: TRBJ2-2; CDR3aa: CASSQEFTGGRIPNTGELFF; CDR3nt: TGTGCCAGCAGCCAAGAGTTCACGGGGGGGCGAATTCCCAACACCGGGGAGCTGTTTTTT
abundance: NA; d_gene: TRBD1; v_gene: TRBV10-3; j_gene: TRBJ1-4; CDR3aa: CAISASGTGGKNEKLFF; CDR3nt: TGTGCCATCAGTGCGTCCGGGACAGGGGGCAAAAATGAAAAACTGTTTTTT
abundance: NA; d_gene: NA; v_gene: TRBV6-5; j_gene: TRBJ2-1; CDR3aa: CASGSDPFYNEQFF; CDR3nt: TGTGCCAGCGGATCGGATCCATTCTACAATGAGCAGTTCTTC
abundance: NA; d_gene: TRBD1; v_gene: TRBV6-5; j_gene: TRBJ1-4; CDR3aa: CASRRTGAGEKLFF; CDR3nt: TGTGCCAGCAGGAGGACAGGGGCAGGTGAAAAACTGTTTTTT
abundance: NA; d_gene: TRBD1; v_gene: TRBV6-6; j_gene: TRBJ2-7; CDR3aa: CASSYVDRGLYEQYF; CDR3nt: TGTGCCAGCAGTTACGTGGACAGGGGGCTATACGAGCAGTACTTC
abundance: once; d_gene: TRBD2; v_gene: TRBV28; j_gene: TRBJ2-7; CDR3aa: CASTLAGVRSYEQYF; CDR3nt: TGTGCCAGCACTCTAGCGGGAGTACGTTCCTACGAGCAGTACTTC
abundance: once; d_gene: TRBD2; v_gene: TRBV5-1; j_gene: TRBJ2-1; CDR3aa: CASSLNTVAGGLGDEQFF; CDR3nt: TGCGCCAGCAGCTTAAATACTGTAGCGGGAGGGTTGGGCGATGAGCAGTTCTTC
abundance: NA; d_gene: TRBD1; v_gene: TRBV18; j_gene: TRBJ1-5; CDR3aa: CASSNTGTGGFNQPQHF; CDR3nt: TGTGCCAGCTCAAATACCGGGACAGGGGGTTTCAATCAGCCCCAGCATTTT
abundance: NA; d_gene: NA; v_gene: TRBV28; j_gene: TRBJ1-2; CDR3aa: CASSLFGAVYGYTF; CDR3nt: TGTGCCAGCAGTTTATTCGGGGCAGTCTATGGCTACACCTTC
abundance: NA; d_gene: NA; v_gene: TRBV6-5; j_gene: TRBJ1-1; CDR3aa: CASLTGGSRTEAFF; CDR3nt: TGTGCCAGCCTCACTGGGGGGTCAAGGACTGAAGCTTTCTTT
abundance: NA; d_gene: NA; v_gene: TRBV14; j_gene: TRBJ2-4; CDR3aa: CASSRLGTSKNIQYF; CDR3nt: TGTGCCAGCAGCCGCCTAGGGACATCCAAAAACATTCAGTACTTC
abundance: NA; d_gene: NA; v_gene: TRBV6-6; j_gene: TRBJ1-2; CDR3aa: CASSQDSYTNYGYTF; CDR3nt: TGTGCCAGCAGTCAGGACAGTTACACTAACTATGGCTACACCTTC
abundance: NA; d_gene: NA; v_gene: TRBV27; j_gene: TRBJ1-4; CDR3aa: CASSLMGINEKLFF; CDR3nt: TGTGCCAGCAGTTTAATGGGGATTAATGAAAAACTGTTTTTT
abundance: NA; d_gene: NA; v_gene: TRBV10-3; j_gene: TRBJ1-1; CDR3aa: CAIRAIGDTEAFF; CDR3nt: TGTGCCATCAGGGCTATTGGTGACACTGAAGCTTTCTTT
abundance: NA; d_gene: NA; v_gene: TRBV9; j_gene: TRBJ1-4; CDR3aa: CASCKEKLFF; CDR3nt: TGTGCCAGCTGCAAGGAAAAACTGTTTTTT
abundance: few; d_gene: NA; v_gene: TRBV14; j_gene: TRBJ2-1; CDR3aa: CASSQELINSYNEQFF; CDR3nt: TGTGCCAGCAGCCAAGAATTAATTAACTCCTACAATGAGCAGTTCTTC